These 12 T cell receptor beta chains were sequenced from one sample in a study of blood T cell repertoires in COVID-19. Sequenced by immunoSEQ multiplex PCR; TCRdb stores in-frame clones only, minus some. The sample records about 190,000 clones, 82% being singletons. The sequenced material came from peripheral blood. The receptors derive from a woman aged 55-69 years with COVID-19, enrolled during active disease.

This sequence joins TRBV6-2 or TRBV6-3 and TRBJ2-1; D might be TRBD1 (6 bases). Germline lookup yields CDR1 MNHEY and CDR2 SVGEGT. V was pared by 3 bases and J by 7 bases, with 10 bases between. The CDR3 has 13 residues. CDR3 nucleotides: TGTGCCAGCAGTTATAAACAGGGAAATGAGCAGTTCTTC. This sequence encodes CASSYKQGNEQFF.

The rearrangement uses TRBV28 and TRBJ1-2; D gene uncertain. This CDR3 has 13 amino acids. The ends were cut back, 8 bases at V and 1 base at J, with 11 bases in the middle. Germline CDR1 is MDHEN and CDR2 is SYDVKM. CDR3 amino acids: CASLMSYNYGYTF. CDR3 nucleotides: TGTGCCAGCCTAATGTCCTATAACTATGGCTACACCTTC.

This clone is a singleton in its sample. The sample holds other DNA sequences that translate to the same CDR3. The J gene is TRBJ1-5, the V gene TRBV7-2; D is unresolved. This CDR3 is 14 amino acids long. Germline assignment: CDR1 SGHTA and CDR2 FQGNSA. V was trimmed by 1 base and J by 3 bases, leaving 7 bases between them. The CDR3 DNA reads TGTGCCAGCAGCTTAGGGCAGGTCAATCAGCCCCAGCATTTT. Its translation: CASSLGQVNQPQHF. Filled out from reference TRBV7-2 and TRBJ1-5, the complete variable domain reads GAGVSQSPSNKVTEKGKDVELRCDPISGHTALYWYRQSLGQGLEFLIYFQGNSAPDKSGLPSDRFSAERTGGSVSTLTIQRTQQEDSAVYLCASSLGQVNQPQHFGDGTRLSIL.

This rearrangement joins TRBV28 to TRBJ1-6; possible D gene TRBD1, 5 bases. Germline V gene lookup returns CDR1 MDHEN and CDR2 SYDVKM. V lost 2 bases and J lost 0, with 17 bases in between. There are 19 residues in the CDR3. The CDR3 reads CASSLPTRQLSSYNSPLHF. The CDR3, as DNA: TGTGCCAGCAGTTTACCCACCCGACAGTTGAGCTCCTATAATTCACCCCTCCACTTT.

The chain has TRBV6-5 and TRBJ2-5, with D possibly matching TRBD1 (5 bases). Germline V gene sequence: CDR1 MNHEY, CDR2 SVGAGI. The CDR3 totals 15 residues. Trimming took off 10 bases at V and 2 bases at J, with 20 bases between the two ends. The CDR3 nucleotides are TGTGCCACCGACAGACAGTTACGGGCACAAGAGACCCAGTACTTC. This translates into CATDRQLRAQETQYF.

The V call is TRBV5-6, the J call TRBJ1-4, with 8 bases matching TRBD1. V shed 5 bases, J shed 8 bases, and the junction held 11 bases outside the gene matches. The CDR3 is made up of 15 amino acids. Germline V lookup: CDR1 SGHDT, CDR2 YYEEEE. DNA for the CDR3: TGTGCCAGCAGGCTTCCAGGGGGCGAGGACGAAAAACTGTTTTTT. Amino acids: CASRLPGGEDEKLFF.

This clone was seen only a few times. The chain couples TRBV5-1 to TRBJ1-6; tentatively, D is TRBD1 (5 bases). Germline values: CDR1 SGHRS, CDR2 YFSETQ. Trimming removed 3 bases at V and 4 bases at J, with 8 bases between. This CDR3 is 14 amino acids long. The CDR3 is CASSSGVYNSPLHF. Here the CDR3 DNA reads TGCGCCAGCAGCTCGGGGGTATATAATTCACCCCTCCACTTT.

The chain uses TRBV18 and TRBJ2-2, with 7 bases fitting TRBD1. Germline CDR1 and CDR2: KGHSH and LQKENI. V trimming: 0 bases; J trimming: 0 bases; junction bases outside the gene matches: 1. CDR3 length equals 16 residues. The CDR3 protein is CASSPPQGANTGELFF. The CDR3 DNA reads as TGTGCCAGCTCACCACCTCAGGGGGCGAACACCGGGGAGCTGTTTTTT.

The chain joins TRBV29-1 to TRBJ1-4; 8 nucleotides match TRBD1. J was trimmed by 5 bases and V by 7 bases; bases with no gene match: 6. This CDR3 is built from 13 residues. In germline, CDR1 is SQVTM, CDR2 ANQGSEA. The CDR3 loop reads CSARRDRNEKLFF. DNA for the CDR3: TGCAGCGCCCGGCGGGACAGGAATGAAAAACTGTTTTTT.

This sequence joins TRBV7-9 and TRBJ2-7; 10 positions agree with TRBD1. CDR1 and CDR2 from the germline V gene are SEHNR and FQNEAQ (reference sequence). This CDR3 has 14 amino acids. The trim removed 5 bases at V and 6 bases at J, leaving 7 bases unmatched. The CDR3 loop reads CASSLGTGAPEQYF. CDR3 bases: TGTGCCAGCAGCCTCGGGACAGGGGCCCCCGAGCAGTACTTC. Together with reference TRBV7-9 and TRBJ2-7, the CDR3 gives the full variable domain: DTGVSQNPRHKITKRGQNVTFRCDPISEHNRLYWYRQTLGQGPEFLTYFQNEAQLEKSRLLSDRFSAERPKGSFSTLEIQRTEQGDSAMYLCASSLGTGAPEQYFGPGTRLTVT.

CDR3 sequence: CASSFLKREGPITYNEQFF. The DNA for the CDR3 is TGTGCCAGCAGCTTTCTAAAGCGGGAGGGCCCTATTACCTACAATGAGCAGTTCTTC. The chain links TRBV7-9 to TRBJ2-1; 10 positions match TRBD2. The CDR3 totals 19 residues. J was trimmed by 2 bases and V by 3 bases; bases with no gene match: 13. Germline assignment: CDR1 SEHNR and CDR2 FQNEAQ (reference sequence).

This clone was counted once. The chain combines TRBV10-3 with TRBJ2-2; possible D gene TRBD1, 5 bases. Between the trimmed V and J ends, which lost 6 bases and 1 base, there was a span of 15 bases. The CDR3 length is 16 residues. From germline, CDR1 is ENHRY and CDR2 SYGVKD. CDR3 sequence (DNA): TGTGCCATCAGCGCAGGGCCCAATTTGAACACCGGGGAGCTGTTTTTT. Translating gives CAISAGPNLNTGELFF.